This record covers a single TCR beta chain. This sample is part of a study of blood T cell repertoires in COVID-19. On the study more broadly: The samples span acute and convalescent COVID-19 from the United States, Italy and Spain. T cells, B-cell-depleted T cells, or PBMCs supplied cDNA or gDNA.

The CDR3 runs 14 residues. Germline CDR1 and CDR2: SEHNR and FQNEAQ (reference sequence). V shed 5 bases, J shed 3 bases, and the junction held 6 bases outside the gene matches. Only in-frame clones appear in the TCRdb table, and some are missing; sequencing was by immunoSEQ multiplex PCR. This table has approximately 56,000 clones, roughly 90% appearing once. The receptor was isolated from a man older than 75 with active or convalescent COVID-19. The sequenced sample was peripheral blood. V gene TRBV7-9 combines with J gene TRBJ1-2; TRBD1 aligns across 7 bases. The CDR3 region is CASSLTGFDYGYTF. DNA of the CDR3: TGTGCCAGCAGCCTGACAGGGTTCGACTATGGCTACACCTTC.